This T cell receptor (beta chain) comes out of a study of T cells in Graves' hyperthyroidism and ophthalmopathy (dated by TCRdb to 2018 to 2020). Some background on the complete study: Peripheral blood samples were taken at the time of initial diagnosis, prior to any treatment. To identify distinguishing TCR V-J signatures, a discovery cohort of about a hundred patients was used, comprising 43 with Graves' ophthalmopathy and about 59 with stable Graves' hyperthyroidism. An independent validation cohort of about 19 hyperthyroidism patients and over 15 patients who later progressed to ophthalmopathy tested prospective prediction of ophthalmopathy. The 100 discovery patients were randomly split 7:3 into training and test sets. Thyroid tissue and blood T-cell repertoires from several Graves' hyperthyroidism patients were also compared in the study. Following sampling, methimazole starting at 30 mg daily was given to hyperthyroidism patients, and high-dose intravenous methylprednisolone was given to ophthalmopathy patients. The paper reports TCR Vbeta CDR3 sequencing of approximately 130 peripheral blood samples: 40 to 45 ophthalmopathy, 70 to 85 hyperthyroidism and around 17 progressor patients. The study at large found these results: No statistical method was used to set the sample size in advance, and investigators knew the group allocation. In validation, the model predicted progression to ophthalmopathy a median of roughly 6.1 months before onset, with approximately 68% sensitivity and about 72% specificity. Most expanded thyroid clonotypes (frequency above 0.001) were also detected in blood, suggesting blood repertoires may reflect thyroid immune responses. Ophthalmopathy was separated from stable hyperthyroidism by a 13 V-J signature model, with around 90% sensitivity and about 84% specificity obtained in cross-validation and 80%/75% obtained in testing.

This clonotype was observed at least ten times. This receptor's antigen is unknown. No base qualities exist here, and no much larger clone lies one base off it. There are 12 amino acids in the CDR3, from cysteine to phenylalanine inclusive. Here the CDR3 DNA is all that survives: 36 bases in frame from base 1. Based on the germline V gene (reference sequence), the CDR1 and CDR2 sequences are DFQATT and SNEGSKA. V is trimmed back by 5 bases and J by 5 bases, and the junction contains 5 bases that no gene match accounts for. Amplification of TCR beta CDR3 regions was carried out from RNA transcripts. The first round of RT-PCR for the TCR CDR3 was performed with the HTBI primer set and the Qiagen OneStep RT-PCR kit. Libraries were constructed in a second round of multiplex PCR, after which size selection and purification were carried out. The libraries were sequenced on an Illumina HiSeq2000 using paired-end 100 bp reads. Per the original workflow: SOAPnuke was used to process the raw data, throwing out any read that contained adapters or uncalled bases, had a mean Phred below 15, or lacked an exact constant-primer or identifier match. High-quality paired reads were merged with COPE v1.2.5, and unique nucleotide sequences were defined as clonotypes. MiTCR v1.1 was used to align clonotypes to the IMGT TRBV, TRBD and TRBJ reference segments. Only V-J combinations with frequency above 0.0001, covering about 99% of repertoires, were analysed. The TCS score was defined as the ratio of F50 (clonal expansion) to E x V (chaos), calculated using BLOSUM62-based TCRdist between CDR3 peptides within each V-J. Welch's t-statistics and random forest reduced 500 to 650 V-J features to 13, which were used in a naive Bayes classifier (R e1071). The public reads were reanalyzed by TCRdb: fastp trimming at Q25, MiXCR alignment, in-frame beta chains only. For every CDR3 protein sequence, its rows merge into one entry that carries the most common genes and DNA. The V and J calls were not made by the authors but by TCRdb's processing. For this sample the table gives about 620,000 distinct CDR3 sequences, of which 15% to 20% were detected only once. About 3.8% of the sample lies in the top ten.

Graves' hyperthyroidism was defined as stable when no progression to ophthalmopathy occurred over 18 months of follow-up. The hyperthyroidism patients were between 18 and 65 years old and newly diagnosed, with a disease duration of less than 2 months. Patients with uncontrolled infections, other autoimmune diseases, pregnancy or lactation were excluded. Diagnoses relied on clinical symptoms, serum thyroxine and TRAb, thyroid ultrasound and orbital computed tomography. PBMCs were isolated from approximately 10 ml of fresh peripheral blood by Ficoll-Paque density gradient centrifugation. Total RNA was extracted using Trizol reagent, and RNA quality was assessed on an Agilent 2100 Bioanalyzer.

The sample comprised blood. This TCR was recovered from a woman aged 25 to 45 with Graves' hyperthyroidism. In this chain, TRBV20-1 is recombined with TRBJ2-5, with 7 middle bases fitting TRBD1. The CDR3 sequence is CSASRGRETQYF. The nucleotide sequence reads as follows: TGCAGTGCTTCGAGGGGGCGGGAGACCCAGTACTTC.